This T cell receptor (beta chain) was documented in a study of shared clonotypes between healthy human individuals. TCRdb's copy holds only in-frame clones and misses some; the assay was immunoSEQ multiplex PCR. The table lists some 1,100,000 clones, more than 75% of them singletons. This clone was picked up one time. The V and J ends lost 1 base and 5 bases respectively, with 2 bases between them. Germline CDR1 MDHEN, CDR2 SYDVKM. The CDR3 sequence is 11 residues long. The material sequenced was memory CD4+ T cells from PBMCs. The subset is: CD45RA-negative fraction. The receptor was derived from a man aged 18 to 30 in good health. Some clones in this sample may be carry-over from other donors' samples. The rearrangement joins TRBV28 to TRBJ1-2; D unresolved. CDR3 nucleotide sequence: TGTGCCAGCAGTTTATATTATGGCTACACCTTC. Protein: CASSLYYGYTF.